The rows below give T cell receptor beta chains drawn from one sample of a study of T cell responses to AZD1222 COVID-19 vaccine. Only in-frame clones appear in the TCRdb table, and some are missing; sequencing was by immunoSEQ multiplex PCR. The sample has more than 100,000 clones, 85% to 95% seen once. The sample here was peripheral blood, taken on day 0 of AZD1222 vaccination. These receptors all stem from an adult in good health. The CDR3 runs from the conserved cysteine through the conserved F or W. Fields, in order: D gene, J gene, V gene, clone size, CDR3 protein, CDR3 DNA. A D gene is named only where the DNA matches it firmly. Clone size is shown for a subset of rows, as once, few, many or a class of expanded clone.

D: NA; J: TRBJ1-1; V: TRBV18; size: NA; CDR3: CASTPWEGDTEAFF; DNA: TGTGCCAGCACGCCCTGGGAGGGGGACACTGAAGCTTTCTTT
D: NA; J: TRBJ1-2; V: TRBV7-8; size: NA; CDR3: CASSPLEDYGYTF; DNA: TGTGCCAGCAGCCCTTTAGAGGACTATGGCTACACCTTC
D: NA; J: TRBJ1-1; V: TRBV18; size: once; CDR3: CASSPLTKPEAFF; DNA: TGTGCCAGCTCACCACTTACAAAACCCGAAGCTTTCTTT
D: TRBD2; J: TRBJ2-1; V: TRBV5-8; size: NA; CDR3: CASSAAIAGGYNEQFF; DNA: TGTGCCAGCAGCGCAGCCATAGCGGGAGGCTACAATGAGCAGTTCTTC
D: TRBD1; J: TRBJ1-6; V: TRBV27; size: NA; CDR3: CASSLWDRDNSPLHF; DNA: TGTGCCAGCAGTTTATGGGACAGGGATAATTCACCCCTCCACTTT
D: TRBD1; J: TRBJ1-1; V: TRBV11-3; size: NA; CDR3: CASSHRTGPRGTEAFF; DNA: TGTGCCAGCAGCCATCGGACAGGGCCAAGAGGCACTGAAGCTTTCTTT
D: NA; J: TRBJ1-1; V: TRBV3-1/TRBV3-2; size: NA; CDR3: CASSRGVNTEAFF; DNA: TGTGCCAGCAGCCGGGGGGTGAACACTGAAGCTTTCTTT
D: TRBD1; J: TRBJ2-4; V: TRBV18; size: NA; CDR3: CASSPSPLQGQGIQYF; DNA: TGTGCCAGCTCACCATCCCCCCTTCAAGGACAGGGCATTCAGTACTTC
D: NA; J: TRBJ1-5; V: TRBV19; size: once; CDR3: CASSPGDPGAHQPQHF; DNA: TGTGCCAGTAGCCCGGGGGATCCGGGGGCGCATCAGCCCCAGCATTTT
D: TRBD1; J: TRBJ1-5; V: TRBV9; size: NA; CDR3: CASSVGDRNQPQHF; DNA: TGTGCCAGCAGCGTAGGGGACAGAAATCAGCCCCAGCATTTT
D: NA; J: TRBJ1-5; V: TRBV9; size: NA; CDR3: CASSVARVGGQPQHF; DNA: TGTGCCAGCAGCGTAGCCAGGGTTGGGGGTCAGCCCCAGCATTTT
D: TRBD1; J: TRBJ2-1; V: TRBV7-2; size: NA; CDR3: CASSLEEGAEQFF; DNA: TGTGCCAGCAGCTTAGAAGAGGGGGCTGAGCAGTTCTTC
D: NA; J: TRBJ1-1; V: TRBV29-1; size: NA; CDR3: CSVLLFDGYEAFF; DNA: TGCAGCGTTCTCCTATTCGACGGATACGAAGCTTTCTTT
D: TRBD1; J: TRBJ1-3; V: TRBV9; size: NA; CDR3: CASSNRQGMDTIYF; DNA: TGTGCCAGCAGCAATCGACAGGGAATGGACACCATATATTTT
D: TRBD1; J: TRBJ2-7; V: TRBV7-6; size: NA; CDR3: CASSFGGQGTYEQYF; DNA: TGTGCCAGCAGCTTCGGGGGACAGGGAACCTACGAGCAGTACTTC
D: NA; J: TRBJ1-5; V: TRBV5-5; size: NA; CDR3: CASSPGGLQPQHF; DNA: TGTGCCAGCAGCCCGGGAGGCTTACAGCCCCAGCATTTT
D: NA; J: TRBJ2-6; V: TRBV6-2/TRBV6-3; size: once; CDR3: CASSYSSGANVLTF; DNA: TGTGCCAGCAGTTATAGTTCCGGGGCCAACGTCCTGACTTTC
D: NA; J: TRBJ1-2; V: TRBV21-1; size: NA; CDR3: CASSNLDRVGYTF; DNA: TGTGCCAGCAGCAACCTGGACAGGGTAGGCTACACCTTC
D: NA; J: TRBJ2-3; V: TRBV6-5; size: NA; CDR3: CASSYGTQSDTQYF; DNA: TGTGCCAGCAGTTACGGGACTCAGTCAGATACGCAGTATTTT
D: NA; J: TRBJ1-1; V: TRBV12-3/TRBV12-4; size: NA; CDR3: CASSLTKKYEAFF; DNA: TGTGCCAGCAGTTTGACTAAAAAGTATGAAGCTTTCTTT
D: NA; J: TRBJ1-1; V: TRBV2; size: once; CDR3: CASQQGPNTEAFF; DNA: TGTGCCAGTCAACAGGGACCGAACACTGAAGCTTTCTTT
D: NA; J: TRBJ2-7; V: TRBV19; size: NA; CDR3: CASSMETSYEQYF; DNA: TGTGCCAGTAGTATGGAGACTTCCTACGAGCAGTACTTC
D: NA; J: TRBJ1-6; V: TRBV19; size: NA; CDR3: CASSTHNSPLHF; DNA: TGTGCCAGTAGTACCCATAATTCACCCCTCCACTTT
D: TRBD2; J: TRBJ2-1; V: TRBV29-1; size: NA; CDR3: CSVEDLSGGLYNEQFF; DNA: TGCAGCGTTGAAGATCTTAGCGGGGGGCTATACAATGAGCAGTTCTTC
D: NA; J: TRBJ1-3; V: TRBV6-5; size: NA; CDR3: CASTPSGATGNTIYF; DNA: TGTGCCAGCACACCGTCAGGCGCAACGGGAAACACCATATATTTT
D: NA; J: TRBJ2-1; V: TRBV18; size: NA; CDR3: CASSQTGGNEQFF; DNA: TGTGCCAGCTCACAGACAGGTGGGAATGAGCAGTTCTTC
D: NA; J: TRBJ1-2; V: TRBV29-1; size: NA; CDR3: CSVVGGDGYTF; DNA: TGCAGCGTTGTAGGGGGAGATGGCTACACCTTC
D: NA; J: TRBJ1-1; V: TRBV28; size: NA; CDR3: CASSGAGGMMGPEAFF; DNA: TGTGCCAGCAGTGGGGCGGGGGGAATGATGGGGCCTGAAGCTTTCTTT
D: TRBD2; J: TRBJ2-3; V: TRBV2; size: NA; CDR3: CASEATSGGGTQYF; DNA: TGTGCCAGCGAGGCCACTAGCGGGGGTGGTACGCAGTATTTT
D: NA; J: TRBJ1-6; V: TRBV28; size: NA; CDR3: CASSPYANSPLHF; DNA: TGTGCCAGCAGTCCTTACGCAAATTCACCCCTCCACTTT
D: NA; J: TRBJ1-1; V: TRBV20-1; size: NA; CDR3: CSAFSTEAFF; DNA: TGCAGTGCTTTCTCCACTGAAGCTTTCTTT